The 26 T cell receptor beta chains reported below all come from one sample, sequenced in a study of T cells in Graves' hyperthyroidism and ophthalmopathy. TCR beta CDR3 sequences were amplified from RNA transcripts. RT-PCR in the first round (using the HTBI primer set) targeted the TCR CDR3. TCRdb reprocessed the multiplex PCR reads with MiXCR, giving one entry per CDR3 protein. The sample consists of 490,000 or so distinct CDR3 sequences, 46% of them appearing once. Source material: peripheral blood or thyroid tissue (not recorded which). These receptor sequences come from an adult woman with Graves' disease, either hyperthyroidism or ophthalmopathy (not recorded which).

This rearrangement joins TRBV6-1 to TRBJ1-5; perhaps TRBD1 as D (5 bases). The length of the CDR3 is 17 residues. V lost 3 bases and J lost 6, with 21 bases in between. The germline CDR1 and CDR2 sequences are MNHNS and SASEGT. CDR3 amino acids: CASSDKGRIRGGQPQHF. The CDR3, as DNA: TGTGCCAGCAGTGACAAGGGCCGAATTAGGGGAGGTCAGCCCCAGCATTTT.

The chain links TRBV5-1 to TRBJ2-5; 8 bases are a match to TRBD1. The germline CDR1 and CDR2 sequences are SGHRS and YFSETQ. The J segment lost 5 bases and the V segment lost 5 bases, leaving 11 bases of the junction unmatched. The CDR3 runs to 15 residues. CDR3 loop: CASRQDPTGAETQYF. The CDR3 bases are TGCGCCAGCAGGCAAGATCCGACAGGGGCGGAGACCCAGTACTTC.

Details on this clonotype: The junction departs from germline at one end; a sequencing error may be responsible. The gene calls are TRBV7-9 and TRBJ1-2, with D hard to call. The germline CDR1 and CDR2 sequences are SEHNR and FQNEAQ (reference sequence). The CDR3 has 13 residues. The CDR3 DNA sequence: TGCGCCAGCAGCCAAGATGTCGGGATGCTGTACACCTTC. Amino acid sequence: CASSQDVGMLYTF.

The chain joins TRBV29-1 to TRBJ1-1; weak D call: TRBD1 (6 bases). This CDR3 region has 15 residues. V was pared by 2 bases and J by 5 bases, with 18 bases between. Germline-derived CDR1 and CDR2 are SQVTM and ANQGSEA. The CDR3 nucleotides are TGCAGCGTTGAACCCGGAGGGGGTAGGATTACTGAAGCTTTCTTT. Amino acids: CSVEPGGGRITEAFF.

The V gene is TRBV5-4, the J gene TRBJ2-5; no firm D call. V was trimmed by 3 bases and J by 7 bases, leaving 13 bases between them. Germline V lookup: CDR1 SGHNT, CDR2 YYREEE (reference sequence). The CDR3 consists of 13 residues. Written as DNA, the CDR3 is TGTGCCAGCAGCTCTAGTAGTGTGGGGACCCAGTACTTC. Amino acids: CASSSSSVGTQYF.

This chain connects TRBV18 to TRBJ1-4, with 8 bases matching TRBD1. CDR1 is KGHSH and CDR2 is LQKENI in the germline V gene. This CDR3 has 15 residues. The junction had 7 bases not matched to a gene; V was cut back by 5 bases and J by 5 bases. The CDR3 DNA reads TGTGCCAGCTCATTCGCGGGACAGGCAAATGAAAAACTGTTTTTT. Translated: CASSFAGQANEKLFF. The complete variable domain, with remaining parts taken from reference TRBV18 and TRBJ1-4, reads NAGVMQNPRHLVRRRGQEARLRCSPMKGHSHVYWYRQLPEEGLKFMVYLQKENIIDESGMPKERFSAEFPKEGPSILRIQQVVRGDSAAYFCASSFAGQANEKLFFGSGTQLSVL.

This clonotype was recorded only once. CDR3 in amino acids: CASSLATARSNYGYTF. In nucleotides, the CDR3 is TGTGCCAGCAGCTTAGCGACCGCCCGATCTAACTATGGCTACACCTTC. The gene calls are TRBV7-9 and TRBJ1-2; D gene unclear. Trimming shortened V by 0 bases and J by 0 bases, and 11 bases separated the two germline ends. Germline lookup yields CDR1 SEHNR and CDR2 FQNEAQ (reference sequence). This CDR3 is 16 amino acids long.

This CDR3 reads CASSPPSGQPNEKLFF. The DNA for the CDR3 is TGTGCCAGCAGCCCCCCTTCGGGACAGCCTAATGAAAAACTGTTTTTT. The rearrangement joins TRBV7-9 to TRBJ1-4, with 7 bases matching TRBD1. Germline-derived CDR1 and CDR2 are SEHNR and FQNEAQ (reference sequence). The CDR3 totals 16 residues. V shed 5 bases, J shed 3 bases, and the junction held 9 bases outside the gene matches.

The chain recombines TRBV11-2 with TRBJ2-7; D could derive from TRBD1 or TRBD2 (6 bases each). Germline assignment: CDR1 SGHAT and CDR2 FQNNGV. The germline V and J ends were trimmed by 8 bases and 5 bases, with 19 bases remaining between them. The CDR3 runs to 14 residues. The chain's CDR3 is CASSEGDVGHEQYF. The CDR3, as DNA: TGTGCCAGCTCGGAGGGGGACGTCGGTCACGAGCAGTACTTC.

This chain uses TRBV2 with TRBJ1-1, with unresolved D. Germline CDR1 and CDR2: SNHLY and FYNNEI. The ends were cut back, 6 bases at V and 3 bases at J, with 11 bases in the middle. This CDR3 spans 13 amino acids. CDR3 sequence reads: CASRPGWYTEAFF. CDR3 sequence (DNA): TGTGCCAGCAGGCCGGGTTGGTACACTGAAGCTTTCTTT.

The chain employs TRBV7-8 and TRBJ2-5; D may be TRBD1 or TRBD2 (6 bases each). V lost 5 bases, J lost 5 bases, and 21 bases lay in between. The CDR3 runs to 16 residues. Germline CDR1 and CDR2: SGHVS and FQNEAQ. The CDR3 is CASSPQGRGGWETQYF. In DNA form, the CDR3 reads TGTGCCAGCAGCCCCCAGGGGCGGGGTGGTTGGGAGACCCAGTACTTC. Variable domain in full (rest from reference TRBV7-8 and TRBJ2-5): GAGVSQSPRYKVAKRGQDVALRCDPISGHVSLFWYQQALGQGPEFLTYFQNEAQLDKSGLPSDRFFAERPEGSVSTLKIQRTQQEDSAVYLCASSPQGRGGWETQYFGPGTRLLVL.

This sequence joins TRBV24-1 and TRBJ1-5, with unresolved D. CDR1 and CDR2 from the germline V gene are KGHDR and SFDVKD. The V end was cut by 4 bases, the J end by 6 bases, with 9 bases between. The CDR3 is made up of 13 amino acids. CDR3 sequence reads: CATSDRVGQPQHF. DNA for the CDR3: TGTGCCACCAGTGACCGAGTGGGTCAGCCCCAGCATTTT.

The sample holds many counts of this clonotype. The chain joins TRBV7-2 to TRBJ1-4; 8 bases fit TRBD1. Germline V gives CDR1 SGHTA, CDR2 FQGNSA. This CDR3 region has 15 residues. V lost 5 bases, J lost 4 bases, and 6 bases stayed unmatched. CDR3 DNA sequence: TGTGCCAGCAGCCAGGGACAGGCCATTAATGAAAAACTGTTTTTT. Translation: CASSQGQAINEKLFF.

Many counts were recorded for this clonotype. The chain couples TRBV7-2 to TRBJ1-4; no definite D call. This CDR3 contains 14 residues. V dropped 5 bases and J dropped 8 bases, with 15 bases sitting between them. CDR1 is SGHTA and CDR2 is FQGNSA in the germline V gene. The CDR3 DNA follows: TGTGCCAGCAGCCCCAGCCTGGCCGGGGAAAAACTGTTTTTT. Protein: CASSPSLAGEKLFF.

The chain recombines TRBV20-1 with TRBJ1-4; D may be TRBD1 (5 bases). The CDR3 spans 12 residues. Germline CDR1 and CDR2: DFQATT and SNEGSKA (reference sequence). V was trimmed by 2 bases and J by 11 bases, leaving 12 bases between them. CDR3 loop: CSARTGVGKLFF. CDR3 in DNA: TGCAGTGCTAGAACGGGGGTCGGCAAACTGTTTTTT.

CDR3 bases: TGCAGCGTCCGTGTGGGTGGCACCGGGGAGCTGTTTTTT. Translation: CSVRVGGTGELFF. This chain connects TRBV29-1 to TRBJ2-2; D ambiguous. The V end was cut by 6 bases, the J end by 4 bases, with 12 bases between. There are 13 residues in the CDR3. Germline V gene sequence: CDR1 SQVTM, CDR2 ANQGSEA.

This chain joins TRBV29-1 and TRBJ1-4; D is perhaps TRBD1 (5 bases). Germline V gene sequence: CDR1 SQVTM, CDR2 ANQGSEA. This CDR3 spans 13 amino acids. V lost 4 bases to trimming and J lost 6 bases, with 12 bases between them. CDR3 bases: TGCAGCGTTGTTTTGGGGGTGGATGAAAAACTGTTTTTT. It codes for CSVVLGVDEKLFF.

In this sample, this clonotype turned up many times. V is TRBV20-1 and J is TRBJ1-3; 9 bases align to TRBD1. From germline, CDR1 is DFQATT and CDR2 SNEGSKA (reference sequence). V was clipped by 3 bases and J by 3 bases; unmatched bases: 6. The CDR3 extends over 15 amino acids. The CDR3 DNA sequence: TGCAGTGCTAGGGGACAGGGAGAGGTTGGAAACACCATATATTTT. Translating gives CSARGQGEVGNTIYF.

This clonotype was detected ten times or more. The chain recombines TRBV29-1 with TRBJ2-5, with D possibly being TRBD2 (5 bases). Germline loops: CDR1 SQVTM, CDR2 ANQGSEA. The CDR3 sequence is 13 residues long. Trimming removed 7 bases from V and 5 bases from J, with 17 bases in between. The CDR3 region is CSAQPLSGETQYF. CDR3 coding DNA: TGCAGCGCCCAACCCCTTTCGGGGGAGACCCAGTACTTC. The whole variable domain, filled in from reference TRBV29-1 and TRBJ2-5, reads SAVISQKPSRDICQRGTSLTIQCQVDSQVTMMFWYRQQPGQSLTLIATANQGSEATYESGFVIDKFPISRPNLTFSTLTVSNMSPEDSSIYLCSAQPLSGETQYFGPGTRLLVL.

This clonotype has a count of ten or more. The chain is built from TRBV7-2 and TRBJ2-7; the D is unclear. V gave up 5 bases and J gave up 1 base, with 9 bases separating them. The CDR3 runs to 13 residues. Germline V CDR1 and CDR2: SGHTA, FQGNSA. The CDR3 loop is CASSTDHSYEQYF. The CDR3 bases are TGTGCCAGCAGCACAGACCATTCCTACGAGCAGTACTTC.

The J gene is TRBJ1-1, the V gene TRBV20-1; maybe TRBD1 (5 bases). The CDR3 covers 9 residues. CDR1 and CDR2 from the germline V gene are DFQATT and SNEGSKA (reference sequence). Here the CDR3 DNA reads TGCAGCTCCGGGACGGTTGCTTTCTTT. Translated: CSSGTVAFF.

CDR3 coding DNA: TGCAGCGTCGAACCGGGACAGGGGGCTCAGGAGACCCAGTACTTC. As protein: CSVEPGQGAQETQYF. This rearrangement joins TRBV29-1 to TRBJ2-5; 12 bases match TRBD1. The CDR3 is made up of 15 amino acids. In germline, CDR1 is SQVTM, CDR2 ANQGSEA. V shed 6 bases, J shed 5 bases, and the junction held 10 bases outside the gene matches.

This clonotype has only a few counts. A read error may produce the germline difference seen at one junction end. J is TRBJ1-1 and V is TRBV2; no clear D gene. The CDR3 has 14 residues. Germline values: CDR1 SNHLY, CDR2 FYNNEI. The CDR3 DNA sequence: TGTGCCAGCAGTGAAATTGCGATCCTCACTGAGGCTTTCTTT. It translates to CASSEIAILTEAFF. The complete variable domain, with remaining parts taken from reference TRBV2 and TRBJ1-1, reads EPEVTQTPSHQVTQMGQEVILRCVPISNHLYFYWYRQILGQKVEFLVSFYNNEISEKSEIFDDQFSVERPDGSNFTLKIRSTKLEDSAMYFCASSEIAILTEAFFGQGTRLTVV.

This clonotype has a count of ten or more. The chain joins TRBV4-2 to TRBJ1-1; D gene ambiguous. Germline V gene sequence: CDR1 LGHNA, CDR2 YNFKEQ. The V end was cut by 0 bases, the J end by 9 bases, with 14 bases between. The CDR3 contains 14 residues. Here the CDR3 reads CASSQEGSGRQAFF. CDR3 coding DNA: TGTGCCAGCAGCCAAGAAGGTTCCGGGAGGCAAGCTTTCTTT.

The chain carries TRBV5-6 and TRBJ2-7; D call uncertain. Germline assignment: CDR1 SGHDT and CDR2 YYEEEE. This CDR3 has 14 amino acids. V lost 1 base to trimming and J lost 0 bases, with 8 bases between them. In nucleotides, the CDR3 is TGTGCCAGCAGCTTGTCGGTCGACTCCTACGAGCAGTACTTC. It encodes CASSLSVDSYEQYF.

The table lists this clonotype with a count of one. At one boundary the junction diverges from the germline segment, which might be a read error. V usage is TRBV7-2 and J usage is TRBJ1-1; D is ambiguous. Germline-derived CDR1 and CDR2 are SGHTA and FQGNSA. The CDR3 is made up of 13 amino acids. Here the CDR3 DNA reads TGTGCCACCAGCTCGCAAGGGAACACTGAAGCTTTCTTT. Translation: CATSSQGNTEAFF.